The 32 T cell receptor beta chains below come from one sample, sequenced in a study of blood T cell repertoires in COVID-19. The data were produced by immunoSEQ multiplex PCR, yet TCRdb's version contains in-frame clones alone and is incomplete. Of approximately 320,000 clones in the sample, 75% to 85% were seen once. Sequencing was carried out using peripheral blood. These receptors came from a human donor in a cohort sampled during active COVID-19.

The rearrangement uses TRBV5-4 and TRBJ2-3; TRBD1 is a possible D gene (7 bases). This CDR3 is built from 19 residues. Germline V lookup: CDR1 SGHNT, CDR2 YYREEE (reference sequence). V gave up 4 bases and J gave up 2 bases, with 26 bases separating them. CDR3 sequence (DNA): TGTGCCAGCAGCCCGGGCGGCCTACAGGGGAGGCTTACCACAGATACGCAGTATTTT. Translated: CASSPGGLQGRLTTDTQYF.

This clone has a single count. This chain connects TRBV5-1 to TRBJ1-1, with TRBD1 matching over 7 bases. The CDR3 loop spans 14 amino acids. CDR1 is SGHRS, CDR2 YFSETQ, per germline. J gave up 6 bases and V 3 bases, and 8 bases lay outside the gene matches. CDR3 in amino acids: CASSSTRQGPEAFF. In DNA, the CDR3 is TGCGCCAGCAGCTCAACAAGACAGGGTCCTGAAGCTTTCTTT. Filled out from reference TRBV5-1 and TRBJ1-1, the complete variable domain reads KAGVTQTPRYLIKTRGQQVTLSCSPISGHRSVSWYQQTPGQGLQFLFEYFSETQRNKGNFPGRFSGRQFSNSRSEMNVSTLELGDSALYLCASSSTRQGPEAFFGQGTRLTVV.

V is TRBV6-2 or TRBV6-3 and J is TRBJ2-1, with 9 nucleotides matching TRBD2. Germline V gives CDR1 MNHEY, CDR2 SVGEGT. This CDR3 region has 17 residues. Losses at the gene ends were 5 bases for V and 10 bases for J; bases not matched to a gene: 18. CDR3 residues: CASSHYNIAGVVSEQFF. The DNA for the CDR3 is TGTGCCAGCAGTCACTATAACATAGCGGGGGTGGTCAGCGAGCAGTTCTTC.

About this clone itself: Additional DNA sequences in this sample encode the identical CDR3. The genes are TRBV2 and TRBJ1-2; 7 bases map to TRBD1. This CDR3 region has 14 residues. The V gene end was trimmed by 6 bases and the J gene end by 0 bases; junction bases not matched to a gene: 4. From germline, CDR1 is SNHLY and CDR2 FYNNEI. This CDR3 is CASRGDSSNYGYTF. CDR3 bases: TGTGCCAGCAGAGGGGACAGTTCTAACTATGGCTACACCTTC.

V usage is TRBV24-1 and J usage is TRBJ2-5, with D perhaps matching TRBD2 (6 bases). V was pared by 2 bases and J by 0 bases, with 9 bases between. This CDR3 has 15 residues. From germline, CDR1 is KGHDR and CDR2 SFDVKD. In DNA, the CDR3 is TGTGCCACCAGTGATTCTCAGCGGGACCAAGAGACCCAGTACTTC. Protein: CATSDSQRDQETQYF.

This chain joins TRBV10-2 and TRBJ2-2; TRBD2 is a possible D gene (7 bases). Germline V CDR1 and CDR2: WSHSY, SAAADI. CDR3 length: 16 amino acids. The germline V and J ends were trimmed by 4 bases and 5 bases, with 17 bases remaining between them. The CDR3 nucleotides read TGCGCCAGCAGTGTCGTAGGCGGGGGCGGTACCGGGGAGCTGTTTTTT. Protein: CASSVVGGGGTGELFF.

The chain joins TRBV2 to TRBJ1-2; TRBD1 aligns across 10 bases. CDR1 SNHLY and CDR2 FYNNEI come from the germline V gene. This CDR3 contains 14 residues. Trimming cost V 6 bases and J 7 bases; bases outside gene matches: 8. This CDR3 reads CASRGPRTGGGYTF. DNA for the CDR3: TGTGCCAGCAGGGGTCCACGGACAGGGGGTGGCTACACCTTC.

V gene TRBV5-4 combines with J gene TRBJ2-3, with D perhaps matching TRBD1 (5 bases). This CDR3 has 14 residues. Looked up from germline, CDR1 is SGHNT and CDR2 is YYREEE (reference sequence). V was clipped by 4 bases and J by 7 bases, with 16 bases between them. The CDR3 nucleotides are TGTGCCAGCAGCCGGACCCAGGGCGTATATACGCAGTATTTT. Its protein is CASSRTQGVYTQYF.

V usage is TRBV30 and J usage is TRBJ2-3; D is perhaps TRBD2 (5 bases). The germline CDR1 and CDR2 sequences are GTSNPN and SVGIG (reference sequence). The V and J ends lost 0 bases and 4 bases respectively, with 8 bases between them. CDR3 length: 13 amino acids. The CDR3 spells CAWSVGEADTQYF. The CDR3 DNA sequence: TGTGCCTGGAGTGTGGGAGAGGCAGATACGCAGTATTTT.

The genes are TRBV6-1 and TRBJ2-1; perhaps TRBD2 as D (6 bases). V lost 0 bases and J 2 bases, leaving 11 bases between the germline ends. The germline CDR1 and CDR2 sequences are MNHNS and SASEGT. The CDR3 length is 16 residues. Here the CDR3 reads CASSEAAGRPYNEQFF. The CDR3 coding sequence is TGTGCCAGCAGTGAAGCGGCGGGACGGCCCTACAATGAGCAGTTCTTC.

The J gene is TRBJ2-7, the V gene TRBV5-1; perhaps TRBD1 as D (5 bases). The CDR3 is 13 amino acids. The germline CDR1 and CDR2 sequences are SGHRS and YFSETQ. Trimming took 7 bases from V and 3 from J, leaving 14 bases between them. The CDR3 sequence: CASGNRPNYEQYF. CDR3 DNA sequence: TGCGCCAGCGGCAACAGGCCCAACTACGAGCAGTACTTC. Full variable domain (outside the CDR3, taken from reference TRBV5-1 and TRBJ2-7): KAGVTQTPRYLIKTRGQQVTLSCSPISGHRSVSWYQQTPGQGLQFLFEYFSETQRNKGNFPGRFSGRQFSNSRSEMNVSTLELGDSALYLCASGNRPNYEQYFGPGTRLTVT.

This clone has just one count. The V call is TRBV11-3, the J call TRBJ2-3, with D uncertain. Trimming removed 6 bases at V and 0 bases at J, with 4 bases between. CDR3 size: 12 residues. Germline CDR1 is SGHNT and CDR2 is YENEEA. CDR3 DNA sequence: TGTGCCAGCAGTACTAGCACAGATACGCAGTATTTT. Translated: CASSTSTDTQYF.

The genes are TRBV5-1 and TRBJ1-4; D is possibly TRBD1 (6 bases). V shed 5 bases and J shed 4 bases, with 15 bases lying between them. Germline values: CDR1 SGHRS, CDR2 YFSETQ. The CDR3 is 15 residues long. This CDR3 reads CASSSFGGLNEKLFF. The CDR3 DNA sequence: TGCGCCAGCAGTTCGTTCGGGGGGCTTAATGAAAAACTGTTTTTT.

The V call is TRBV10-1, the J call TRBJ1-6, with D hard to call. The CDR3 runs to 13 residues. CDR1 and CDR2 from the germline V gene are WNHNN and SYGVQD (reference sequence). The germline V and J ends were trimmed by 2 bases and 13 bases, with 12 bases remaining between them. The CDR3 here is CASSEGTVGPLHF. CDR3 DNA sequence: TGCGCCAGCAGTGAGGGAACCGTCGGGCCCCTCCACTTT.

This chain uses TRBV5-1 with TRBJ1-5; 7 bases are a match to TRBD1. CDR1 SGHRS and CDR2 YFSETQ come from the germline V gene. The CDR3 is made up of 15 amino acids. The ends lost 0 bases at V and 3 bases at J; junction bases unmatched: 3. Here the CDR3 DNA reads TGCGCCAGCAGCTTGGGGGGACAGCACAATCAGCCCCAGCATTTT. Translation gives CASSLGGQHNQPQHF.

This sequence joins TRBV6-1 and TRBJ2-3; 7 positions match TRBD2. The J segment lost 3 bases and the V segment lost 1 base, leaving 7 bases of the junction unmatched. This CDR3 spans 16 amino acids. CDR1 MNHNS and CDR2 SASEGT come from the germline V gene. The CDR3: CASSEGGRRWTDTQYF. DNA of the CDR3: TGTGCCAGCAGTGAAGGCGGGAGAAGGTGGACAGATACGCAGTATTTT.

This clone is a singleton in its sample. This chain uses TRBV24-1 with TRBJ1-2; D is uncertain. V lost 0 bases, J lost 6 bases, and 13 bases lay in between. This CDR3 is 15 amino acids long. CDR1 and CDR2 (germline): KGHDR, SFDVKD. The CDR3 DNA is TGTGCCACCAGTGATTTGACCACGGGGATTGATGGCTACACCTTC. This codes for CATSDLTTGIDGYTF.

The chain links TRBV18 to TRBJ2-6, with D perhaps TRBD1 (5 bases). Germline V gene lookup returns CDR1 KGHSH and CDR2 LQKENI. V dropped 3 bases and J dropped 1 base, with 10 bases sitting between them. This CDR3 is built from 16 residues. As DNA, the CDR3 is TGTGCCAGCTCACCCACAGGCACTTCTGGGGCCAACGTCCTGACTTTC. It is translated as CASSPTGTSGANVLTF.

The rearrangement uses TRBV19 and TRBJ1-1, with D possibly matching TRBD1 (6 bases). The germline V gene encodes CDR1 LNHDA and CDR2 SQIVND (reference sequence). V lost 9 bases and J lost 6, with 11 bases in between. This CDR3 is built from 11 residues. The CDR3 is CASRWGPEAFF. The CDR3 region has the DNA TGTGCCAGCCGGTGGGGGCCTGAAGCTTTCTTT.

The chain recombines TRBV2 with TRBJ1-1; D might be TRBD1 (6 bases). CDR3 size: 15 residues. CDR1 SNHLY and CDR2 FYNNEI come from the germline V gene. With 4 bases removed from V and 2 bases from J, the gap between germline ends came to 14 bases. DNA for the CDR3: TGTGCCAGCAGTGCCCCCGCAGGGACAAACACTGAAGCTTTCTTT. Its protein is CASSAPAGTNTEAFF.

V is TRBV7-9 and J is TRBJ1-2; 12 bases agree with TRBD1. V lost 5 bases and J lost 7; bases outside the gene matches: 5. Germline loops: CDR1 SEHNR, CDR2 FQNEAQ (reference sequence). The CDR3 spans 14 residues. CDR3 sequence reads: CASSMGQGASGYTF. The DNA of the CDR3 is TGTGCCAGCAGCATGGGACAGGGGGCTAGTGGCTACACCTTC. Based on the CDR3 plus reference TRBV7-9 and TRBJ1-2, the full variable domain is DTGVSQNPRHKITKRGQNVTFRCDPISEHNRLYWYRQTLGQGPEFLTYFQNEAQLEKSRLLSDRFSAERPKGSFSTLEIQRTEQGDSAMYLCASSMGQGASGYTFGSGTRLTVV.

V usage is TRBV3-1 (or the pseudogene TRBV3-2) and J usage is TRBJ1-5; no firm D call. From germline, CDR1 is LGHDT and CDR2 YNNKEL (reference sequence). The V end lost 1 base, the J end lost 4 bases, and 8 bases lay between the germline ends. The CDR3 sequence is 14 residues long. CDR3 amino acids: CASSQAQANQPQHF. DNA for the CDR3: TGTGCCAGCAGCCAAGCTCAGGCTAATCAGCCCCAGCATTTT.

The chain has TRBV11-2 and TRBJ2-1; unclear D gene. The CDR3 is 14 residues long. The V end lost 4 bases, the J end lost 7 bases, and 14 bases lay between the germline ends. The germline V gene has CDR1 SGHAT and CDR2 FQNNGV. For the CDR3, the DNA is TGTGCCAGCAGCTCATTAGCCGGTTGGAATGAGCAGTTCTTC. Translated: CASSSLAGWNEQFF.

The chain uses TRBV5-1 and TRBJ2-1; TRBD2 matches at 8 bases. The CDR3 is made up of 13 amino acids. Unmatched junction bases numbered 4, after V lost 3 bases and J lost 8 bases. CDR1 and CDR2 (germline): SGHRS, YFSETQ. CDR3 sequence reads: CASSSGLDYEQFF. Written as DNA, the CDR3 is TGCGCCAGCAGCTCGGGACTAGACTATGAGCAGTTCTTC.

This clone is a singleton in its sample. The chain has TRBV5-1 and TRBJ2-1, with 8 bases fitting TRBD1. The germline gives CDR1 SGHRS, CDR2 YFSETQ. The CDR3 length is 15 residues. The V segment lost 5 bases and the J segment 7 bases; nucleotides outside the gene matches: 11. The CDR3 DNA sequence: TGCGCCAGCAGGGGGCAGGGGGCGGCCGGGAATGAGCAGTTCTTC. Residues: CASRGQGAAGNEQFF.

V is TRBV5-1 and J is TRBJ2-4, with D tentatively TRBD1 (6 bases). Germline loops: CDR1 SGHRS, CDR2 YFSETQ. The CDR3 runs to 16 residues. V lost 1 base and J lost 2, with 13 bases in between. The DNA of the CDR3 is TGCGCCAGCAGCTTGTCCTCAGGGGCCTCCAAAAACATTCAGTACTTC. Protein product: CASSLSSGASKNIQYF.

This chain connects TRBV18 to TRBJ1-2, with TRBD1 as a possible D gene (6 bases). Trimming shortened V by 3 bases and J by 8 bases, and 16 bases separated the two germline ends. Germline V gene data show CDR1 as KGHSH and CDR2 as LQKENI. This CDR3 contains 14 residues. In nucleotides, the CDR3 is TGTGCCAGCTCACCGACCGGGACACCGCAAGGCTACACCTTC. It codes for CASSPTGTPQGYTF.

The chain combines TRBV19 with TRBJ1-5; TRBD1 might be the D (5 bases). The V and J ends lost 7 bases and 0 bases respectively, with 22 bases between them. Germline assignment: CDR1 LNHDA and CDR2 SQIVND (reference sequence). This CDR3 has 18 residues. In nucleotides, the CDR3 is TGTGCCAGTACAACCGGCGCAGGGAGGGTGAATAGCAATCAGCCCCAGCATTTT. Its protein product is CASTTGAGRVNSNQPQHF.

By sample share, this clone is medium-sized. The CDR3 DNA follows: TGTGCCAGCAGCTTAGGGGGAATGGGAGGGGTCTACGAGCAGTACTTC. Residues: CASSLGGMGGVYEQYF. The chain combines TRBV7-8 with TRBJ2-7; 7 positions match TRBD2. V was pared by 1 base and J by 3 bases, with 9 bases of the junction left unmatched. CDR3 size: 16 residues. The germline gives CDR1 SGHVS, CDR2 FQNEAQ. Full variable domain (remainder filled in from reference TRBV7-8 and TRBJ2-7): GAGVSQSPRYKVAKRGQDVALRCDPISGHVSLFWYQQALGQGPEFLTYFQNEAQLDKSGLPSDRFFAERPEGSVSTLKIQRTQQEDSAVYLCASSLGGMGGVYEQYFGPGTRLTVT.

The chain couples TRBV9 to TRBJ2-5; D may be TRBD2 (5 bases). CDR3 length: 15 amino acids. From germline, CDR1 is SGDLS and CDR2 YYNGEE. Trimming shortened V by 4 bases and J by 1 base, and 14 bases separated the two germline ends. The CDR3 spells CASSPRGSFQETQYF. DNA of the CDR3: TGTGCCAGCAGCCCCCGAGGGAGTTTCCAAGAGACCCAGTACTTC.

The chain carries TRBV6-1 and TRBJ2-7; weak D call: TRBD2 (5 bases). This CDR3 has 16 residues. CDR1 MNHNS and CDR2 SASEGT come from the germline V gene. The V end was cut by 4 bases, the J end by 5 bases, with 21 bases between. Written as DNA, the CDR3 is TGTGCCAGCAGTGCCCCCCCTGGACGGGGAGACGACGAGCAGTACTTC. It encodes CASSAPPGRGDDEQYF.

The gene calls are TRBV6-5 and TRBJ1-6; D remains unclear. Between the trimmed V and J ends, which lost 10 bases and 0 bases, there was a span of 13 bases. Germline CDR1 is MNHEY and CDR2 is SVGAGI. The CDR3 loop spans 15 amino acids. The CDR3 spells CAIGERSSYNSPLHF. Written as DNA, the CDR3 is TGTGCCATCGGAGAGAGATCCTCCTATAATTCACCCCTCCACTTT.